These 29 T cell receptor beta chains share one sample of origin, sequenced in a study of identical twins. TCRdb ran MiXCR on the 5' RACE reads and lists one entry per CDR3 protein. The sample records 270,000 or so distinct CDR3 sequences, around 8% being singletons. These data are also associated with another study on yellow fever vaccine responses in identical twins.

The sequencing input was CD8+ T cells sorted from blood. Every receptor here comes from a woman aged 18-29 years in good health.

Ten or more counts support this clonotype. This rearrangement joins TRBV9 to TRBJ2-3; D could derive from TRBD1 or TRBD2 (6 bases each). This CDR3 is 14 amino acids long. Germline V lookup: CDR1 SGDLS, CDR2 YYNGEE. V gave up 3 bases and J gave up 0 bases, with 8 bases separating them. The CDR3 region is CASSGGASTDTQYF. The CDR3 nucleotides read TGTGCCAGCAGCGGGGGGGCTAGCACAGATACGCAGTATTTT.

This clonotype occurred a few times. The rearrangement links TRBV27 to TRBJ2-7; 7 nucleotides match TRBD2. V was pared by 4 bases and J by 4 bases, with 7 bases of the junction left unmatched. The length of the CDR3 is 14 residues. CDR1 is MNHEY, CDR2 SMNVEV, per germline (reference sequence). The CDR3 sequence is CASSSAGTMYEQYF. The CDR3 DNA sequence: TGTGCCAGCAGTTCCGCCGGGACTATGTACGAGCAGTACTTC.

This clonotype was seen a handful of times. This chain uses TRBV10-3 with TRBJ2-1; TRBD1 aligns across 7 bases. From germline, CDR1 is ENHRY and CDR2 SYGVKD. Unmatched junction bases numbered 11, after V lost 0 bases and J lost 3 bases. CDR3 size: 18 residues. CDR3 nucleotide sequence: TGTGCCATCAGTGAGTCGCCTTCAAAGGGGGCGGTCTACAATGAGCAGTTCTTC. It translates to CAISESPSKGAVYNEQFF.

This clonotype came up a few times. This chain joins TRBV10-3 and TRBJ2-1; 10 nucleotides agree with TRBD2. The V gene end was trimmed by 11 bases and the J gene end by 3 bases; junction bases not matched to a gene: 7. Germline V lookup: CDR1 ENHRY, CDR2 SYGVKD. CDR3 length equals 14 residues. The CDR3: CAAKGLAIYNEQFF. As DNA, the CDR3 is TGTGCCGCAAAGGGACTAGCGATCTACAATGAGCAGTTCTTC.

In this sample, this clonotype turned up many times. The rearrangement uses TRBV7-9 and TRBJ2-5; maybe TRBD2 (5 bases). Per germline, CDR1 SEHNR and CDR2 FQNEAQ (reference sequence). The CDR3 spans 15 residues. Trimming pared 4 bases from V and 0 bases from J, leaving 12 bases between. The CDR3 region has the DNA TGTGCCAGCAGCTCCAGCGGTTATGACCAAGAGACCCAGTACTTC. This gives the protein CASSSSGYDQETQYF.

On this clonotype: At one end the junction does not follow the germline gene, possibly because of a read error. The chain combines TRBV20-1 with TRBJ1-1, with no clear D. There are 15 residues in the CDR3. Germline lookup yields CDR1 DFQATT and CDR2 SNEGSKA (reference sequence). CDR3 nucleotides: TGCAGTGCTAGAACCCCCGACCGGGAAGGCACTGAAGTTTTCTTT. As protein: CSARTPDREGTEVFF.

The rearrangement uses TRBV11-2 and TRBJ2-1; 8 bases agree with TRBD2. CDR3 length: 12 residues. J gave up 15 bases and V 1 base, and 5 bases lay outside the gene matches. Germline V CDR1 and CDR2: SGHAT, FQNNGV. The CDR3 loop is CASSLGFGLAFF. The CDR3 DNA reads TGTGCCAGCAGCTTAGGTTTTGGACTAGCGTTCTTC.

This clonotype was recorded at least ten times. The chain employs TRBV20-1 and TRBJ2-7; 13 positions match TRBD2. The CDR3 is made up of 16 amino acids. Germline V gives CDR1 DFQATT, CDR2 SNEGSKA (reference sequence). Trimming took 0 bases from V and 3 from J; bases not matched to a gene: 5. DNA for the CDR3: TGCAGTGCTAGAGATCGGACTAGCGGGAGAGGCTACGAGCAGTACTTC. Protein sequence: CSARDRTSGRGYEQYF.

This clonotype appeared many times. The chain recombines TRBV12-3 or TRBV12-4 with TRBJ2-7; D is perhaps TRBD1 or TRBD2 (5 bases each). This CDR3 contains 15 residues. V lost 2 bases, J lost 0 bases, and 11 bases lay in between. In DNA, the CDR3 is TGTGCCAGCAGTTTAAGGGGTGGGAGCTCCTACGAGCAGTACTTC. This sequence encodes CASSLRGGSSYEQYF.

This clonotype was counted at least ten times. The chain couples TRBV29-1 to TRBJ2-1, with 12 nucleotides matching TRBD2. Trimming cost V 4 bases and J 5 bases; bases outside gene matches: 12. This CDR3 has 17 amino acids. The germline V gene has CDR1 SQVTM and CDR2 ANQGSEA. CDR3 DNA: TGCAGCGTTGTGGGTGGACTAGCGGGACTACGGAACAATGAGCAGTTCTTC. Translation: CSVVGGLAGLRNNEQFF.

This clonotype occurred many times. The rearrangement joins TRBV4-3 to TRBJ2-7, with unresolved D. The germline V gene has CDR1 LGHNA and CDR2 YSLEER. The CDR3 extends over 15 amino acids. The germline V and J ends were trimmed by 0 bases and 2 bases, with 11 bases remaining between them. DNA of the CDR3: TGCGCCAGCAGCCAAGATCCCCGGGTACCCTACGAGCAGTACTTC. Translated, it gives CASSQDPRVPYEQYF.

Many counts were recorded for this clonotype. The CDR3 coding sequence is TGTGCCAGCAGCCAAGGTGGCACTAGCGGGAGATCCTACGAGCAGTACTTC. Translating it yields CASSQGGTSGRSYEQYF. The chain links TRBV3-1 to TRBJ2-7; TRBD2 matches at 11 bases. CDR3 length equals 17 residues. Germline V gives CDR1 LGHDT, CDR2 YNNKEL (reference sequence). The V and J ends lost 1 base and 1 base, in that order; junction bases with no gene match: 6.

The chain is built from TRBV20-1 and TRBJ2-1, with 7 bases lining up with TRBD2. CDR3 size: 14 residues. In germline, CDR1 is DFQATT, CDR2 SNEGSKA (reference sequence). The V gene end was trimmed by 6 bases and the J gene end by 6 bases; junction bases not matched to a gene: 11. In DNA form, the CDR3 reads TGCAGTGCCCACGGTCTAGCGGCGGGCAATGAGCAGTTCTTC. Protein product: CSAHGLAAGNEQFF.

This clonotype has a handful of counts. The chain uses TRBV9 and TRBJ2-1; 13 nucleotides align to TRBD2. There are 18 residues in the CDR3. Germline loops: CDR1 SGDLS, CDR2 YYNGEE. Unmatched junction bases numbered 9, after V lost 2 bases and J lost 4 bases. CDR3: CASSVRLAGGSGYNEQFF. CDR3 DNA sequence: TGTGCCAGCAGCGTCCGACTAGCGGGGGGATCAGGATACAATGAGCAGTTCTTC.

In its sample, this clonotype was seen a few times. This rearrangement joins TRBV29-1 to TRBJ2-1; the D gene is possibly TRBD1 (6 bases). There are 13 residues in the CDR3. V lost 3 bases and J lost 0, with 6 bases in between. Germline V gene sequence: CDR1 SQVTM, CDR2 ANQGSEA. Written as DNA, the CDR3 is TGCAGCGTTGAGGGGGCCTCCTACAATGAGCAGTTCTTC. Residues: CSVEGASYNEQFF.

This clonotype was seen at least ten times. The chain uses TRBV12-3 or TRBV12-4 and TRBJ1-2, with 7 bases aligning to TRBD1. The V segment lost 5 bases and the J segment 4 bases; nucleotides outside the gene matches: 4. The CDR3 has 13 residues. The CDR3 nucleotides read TGTGCCAGCAGTGCGGACAGGACCTATGGCTACACCTTC. Residues: CASSADRTYGYTF.

The chain links TRBV3-1 to TRBJ2-1, with D unresolved. Trimming pared 4 bases from V and 5 bases from J, leaving 9 bases between. The CDR3 contains 13 residues. Germline V gene lookup returns CDR1 LGHDT and CDR2 YNNKEL (reference sequence). The CDR3 here is CASSPDWNNEQFF. The CDR3 coding sequence is TGTGCCAGCAGCCCCGACTGGAACAATGAGCAGTTCTTC.

This clonotype came up a few times. The rearrangement uses TRBV27 and TRBJ2-2; D could derive from TRBD1 or TRBD2 (5 bases each). The CDR3 totals 12 residues. Germline CDR1 reads MNHEY; CDR2 reads SMNVEV (reference sequence). V lost 7 bases and J lost 6, with 9 bases in between. This CDR3 reads CASMRGAGELFF. As DNA, the CDR3 is TGTGCCAGCATGCGAGGGGCCGGGGAGCTGTTTTTT.

A few counts support this clonotype. The genes are TRBV28 and TRBJ2-1, with 7 bases matching TRBD2. This CDR3 spans 15 amino acids. Germline V CDR1 and CDR2: MDHEN, SYDVKM. Losses at the gene ends were 2 bases for V and 7 bases for J; bases not matched to a gene: 8. CDR3 coding DNA: TGTGCCAGCAGTTTAAGTAGAATGGGAGGGAATGAGCAGTTCTTC. Residues: CASSLSRMGGNEQFF.

The chain carries TRBV3-1 and TRBJ2-7; D is uncertain. The CDR3 contains 15 residues. The germline V gene has CDR1 LGHDT and CDR2 YNNKEL (reference sequence). The germline V and J ends were trimmed by 0 bases and 3 bases, with 12 bases remaining between them. For the CDR3, the DNA is TGTGCCAGCAGCCAAGAGGGATCCCCTTACTACGAGCAGTACTTC. Its translation: CASSQEGSPYYEQYF.

The rearrangement joins TRBV30 to TRBJ2-3; D gene uncertain. Germline CDR1 GTSNPN, CDR2 SVGIG (reference sequence). The CDR3 totals 12 residues. Trimming cost V 8 bases and J 3 bases, with 12 bases left between them. The CDR3 nucleotides are TGTGCCGGTAGCCTCGAGACAGATACGCAGTATTTT. It specifies CAGSLETDTQYF.

This clonotype was seen repeatedly, ten times or more. V usage is TRBV29-1 and J usage is TRBJ2-1; 9 bases align to TRBD1. The CDR3 is made up of 14 amino acids. The V segment lost 3 bases and the J segment 9 bases; nucleotides outside the gene matches: 9. CDR1 is SQVTM and CDR2 is ANQGSEA in the germline V gene. CDR3 sequence (DNA): TGCAGCGTTGAGGGGGGACAGGGACCCTCTGAGCAGTTCTTC. It is translated as CSVEGGQGPSEQFF.

The rearrangement links TRBV9 to TRBJ1-1, with D possibly matching TRBD1 (5 bases). This CDR3 has 16 residues. The germline CDR1 and CDR2 sequences are SGDLS and YYNGEE. V was cut by 2 bases and J by 2 bases, with 16 bases left in between. This chain's CDR3 is CASSVGHLSPNTEAFF. DNA of the CDR3: TGTGCCAGCAGCGTGGGGCATTTGTCGCCTAACACTGAAGCTTTCTTT.

Many counts were recorded for this clonotype. V and J are TRBV4-3 and TRBJ2-1; no reliable D call. With 2 bases removed from V and 6 bases from J, the gap between germline ends came to 11 bases. Germline values: CDR1 LGHNA, CDR2 YSLEER. CDR3 length: 14 amino acids. CDR3 nucleotides: TGCGCCAGCAGCCAAATCGTGGGGTCCAATGAGCAGTTCTTC. Amino acids: CASSQIVGSNEQFF.

The chain has TRBV7-2 and TRBJ2-7, with TRBD2 identical over 11 bases. The CDR3 is 16 residues long. The germline V gene encodes CDR1 SGHTA and CDR2 FQGNSA. J gave up 2 bases and V 3 bases, and 6 bases lay outside the gene matches. Here the CDR3 DNA reads TGTGCCAGCAGCTTTACCTTAGCGGGGGGGACCTACGAGCAGTACTTC. Protein: CASSFTLAGGTYEQYF.

V usage is TRBV12-3 or TRBV12-4 and J usage is TRBJ2-5; no clear D gene. The ends were cut back, 7 bases at V and 0 bases at J, with 9 bases in the middle. The length of the CDR3 is 13 residues. The CDR3 protein is CASISGYQETQYF. The CDR3 DNA sequence: TGTGCCAGCATTTCGGGCTACCAAGAGACCCAGTACTTC.

The rearrangement links TRBV7-9 to TRBJ2-7; TRBD2 matches 11 bases. The ends lost 2 bases at V and 4 bases at J; junction bases unmatched: 4. Germline V lookup: CDR1 SEHNR, CDR2 FQNEAQ (reference sequence). CDR3 length: 15 residues. The CDR3 is CASSLSGTSGYEQYF. CDR3 coding DNA: TGTGCCAGCAGCTTATCCGGGACTAGCGGTTACGAGCAGTACTTC.

There are many counts of this clonotype. V usage is TRBV20-1 and J usage is TRBJ2-7; TRBD1 might be the D (6 bases). V shed 4 bases and J shed 2 bases, with 24 bases lying between them. Germline CDR1 DFQATT, CDR2 SNEGSKA (reference sequence). This CDR3 contains 17 residues. The CDR3 DNA is TGCAGTGCTAAAGGGGGTAGGACAGAATCTCTCCCCTACGAGCAGTACTTC. Amino acid sequence: CSAKGGRTESLPYEQYF.

CDR3 nucleotides: TGTGCCAGCAGCTTAGTGCTAGGGCCCTTGGGGGAGCAGTACTTC. Translation gives CASSLVLGPLGEQYF. The chain employs TRBV7-9 and TRBJ2-7; D is unclear. Germline V CDR1 and CDR2: SEHNR, FQNEAQ (reference sequence). The length of the CDR3 is 15 residues. Trimming took 1 base from V and 7 from J, leaving 17 bases between them.